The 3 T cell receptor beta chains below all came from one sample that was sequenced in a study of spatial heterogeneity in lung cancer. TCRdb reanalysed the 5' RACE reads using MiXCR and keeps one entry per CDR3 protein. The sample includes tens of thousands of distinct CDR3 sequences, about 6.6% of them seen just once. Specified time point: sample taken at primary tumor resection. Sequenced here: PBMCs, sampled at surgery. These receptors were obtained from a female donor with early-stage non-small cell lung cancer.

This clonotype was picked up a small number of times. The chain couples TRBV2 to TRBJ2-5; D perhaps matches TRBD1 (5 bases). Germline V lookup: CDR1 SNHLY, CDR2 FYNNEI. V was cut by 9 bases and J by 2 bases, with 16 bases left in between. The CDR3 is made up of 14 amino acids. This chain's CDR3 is CARSAVGQQETQYF. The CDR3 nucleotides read TGTGCCAGATCGGCCGTGGGGCAGCAAGAGACCCAGTACTTC.

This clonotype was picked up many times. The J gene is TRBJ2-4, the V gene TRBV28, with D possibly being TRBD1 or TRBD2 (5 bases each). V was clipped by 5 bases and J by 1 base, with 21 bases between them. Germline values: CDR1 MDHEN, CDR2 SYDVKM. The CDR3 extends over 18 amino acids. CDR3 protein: CASSPNGGARGAKNIQYF. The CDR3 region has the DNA TGTGCCAGCAGTCCCAACGGCGGAGCCCGGGGCGCCAAAAACATTCAGTACTTC.

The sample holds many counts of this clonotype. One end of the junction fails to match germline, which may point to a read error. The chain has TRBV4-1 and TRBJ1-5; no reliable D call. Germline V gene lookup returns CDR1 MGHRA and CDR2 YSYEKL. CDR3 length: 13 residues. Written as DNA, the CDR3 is TGCGCCAGCAGCAAAGACGGCAATCAGCCCCAGCATTTT. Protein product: CASSKDGNQPQHF.